This T cell receptor (beta chain) originates from a study of T cells in Graves' hyperthyroidism and ophthalmopathy. This CDR3 region has 14 residues. CDR1 is SGDLS and CDR2 is YYNGEE in the germline V gene. V lost 4 bases to trimming and J lost 11 bases; unmatched junction nucleotides: 14. TCR beta CDR3 sequences were amplified from RNA transcripts. TCR CDR3 underwent first-round RT-PCR with the HTBI primer set. One entry per CDR3 protein results from TCRdb running MiXCR on the multiplex PCR reads. Of roughly 570,000 distinct CDR3 sequences in the sample, around 46% are singletons; the top ten hold 15% to 20%.

J is TRBJ1-1 and V is TRBV9; 7 bases align to TRBD1. The clonotype comes from an adult woman with Graves' disease, either hyperthyroidism or ophthalmopathy (not recorded which). The sample was peripheral blood or thyroid tissue (not recorded which). Here the CDR3 reads CASSFDRVNTKAFF. The CDR3 bases are TGTGCCAGCAGCTTTGACAGGGTGAACACTAAGGCTTTCTTT.